This passage covers 25 T cell receptor beta chains from one sample sequenced in a study of T cells after yellow fever vaccination. TCRdb independently ran MiXCR on the 5' RACE reads; one entry per CDR3 protein. The sample holds under 550,000 distinct CDR3 sequences; just over 20% are singletons and the top ten take 15% to 20%. This sample comprised PBMCs, obtained 20 to 25 days after the first yellow fever vaccination. These receptors all stem from a man younger than 30 who received the YFV17D yellow fever vaccine.

V and J are TRBV6-1 and TRBJ1-1; tentative D call: TRBD1 (5 bases). The V gene's germline CDR1 is MNHNS and CDR2 SASEGT. The CDR3 is 13 residues long. V lost 6 bases and J lost 4, with 12 bases in between. The CDR3 loop is CASRRSGGTEAFF. CDR3 in DNA: TGTGCCAGCAGGAGATCGGGGGGCACTGAAGCTTTCTTT.

This clonotype was seen only a few times. The rearrangement joins TRBV20-1 to TRBJ1-2; D is unclear. Germline loops: CDR1 DFQATT, CDR2 SNEGSKA (reference sequence). This CDR3 is built from 15 residues. V was clipped by 3 bases and J by 3 bases, with 17 bases between them. CDR3 nucleotide sequence: TGCAGTGCTAGTGGCGCAGGCTTCAATTACTATGGCTACACCTTC. Translating gives CSASGAGFNYYGYTF.

As for this clonotype: A junction end diverges from the germline sequence, so it may reflect a read error. The gene calls are TRBV5-6 and TRBJ2-3; no definite D call. There are 15 residues in the CDR3. Germline CDR1 SGHDT, CDR2 YYEEEE. The CDR3 spells CAISPGPSGTDTQYF. CDR3 sequence (DNA): TGTGCCATCAGCCCCGGGCCCAGCGGCACAGATACGCAGTATTTT.

This chain connects TRBV20-1 to TRBJ1-1, with a tentative D call TRBD1 (5 bases). The germline gives CDR1 DFQATT, CDR2 SNEGSKA (reference sequence). The CDR3 is 15 residues long. CDR3: CRGRGPETTNTEAFF. The CDR3 bases are TGCAGGGGGCGGGGTCCGGAGACCACGAACACTGAAGCTTTCTTT.

The V call is TRBV7-2, the J call TRBJ1-1, with a tentative D call TRBD1 (6 bases). Germline values: CDR1 SGHTA, CDR2 FQGNSA. The CDR3 length is 13 residues. The V and J ends lost 4 bases and 5 bases respectively, with 11 bases between them. The CDR3 spells CASSSTQGTEAFF. In nucleotides, the CDR3 is TGTGCCAGCAGCTCGACCCAGGGGACTGAAGCTTTCTTT.

This clonotype occurred a few times. The rearrangement links TRBV7-2 to TRBJ2-7; 12 nucleotides match TRBD2. Germline lookup yields CDR1 SGHTA and CDR2 FQGNSA. This CDR3 contains 15 residues. Losses at the gene ends were 5 bases for V and 6 bases for J; bases not matched to a gene: 8. CDR3 in DNA: TGTGCCAGCAGCATGAGACTAGCGGGGGTCTTCGAGCAGTACTTC. It translates to CASSMRLAGVFEQYF.

This clonotype was counted once. V usage is TRBV4-3 and J usage is TRBJ2-3; 7 bases are shared with TRBD1. The length of the CDR3 is 15 residues. The germline gives CDR1 LGHNA, CDR2 YSLEER. The V and J ends lost 1 base and 0 bases, in that order; junction bases with no gene match: 1. DNA for the CDR3: TGCGCCAGCAGCCAAGGGGACAGAAGCACAGATACGCAGTATTTT. This codes for CASSQGDRSTDTQYF.

Only a few counts were recorded for this clonotype. As DNA, the CDR3 is TGTGCCAGCAGCTCCACCCTGGTTCGGGAGACCCAGTACTTC. Translation gives CASSSTLVRETQYF. This chain joins TRBV7-2 and TRBJ2-5, with D unclear. Germline CDR1 reads SGHTA; CDR2 reads FQGNSA. The germline V and J ends were trimmed by 4 bases and 5 bases, with 14 bases remaining between them. CDR3 size: 14 residues.

This clonotype has at least ten counts. This chain links TRBV7-9 with TRBJ2-1; tentatively, D is TRBD2 (5 bases). The CDR3 covers 16 residues. The V end was cut by 3 bases, the J end by 0 bases, with 12 bases between. Germline lookup yields CDR1 SEHNR and CDR2 FQNEAQ (reference sequence). CDR3 sequence: CASSLVGGLSYNEQFF. The CDR3 DNA follows: TGTGCCAGCAGCTTGGTAGGCGGACTCTCCTACAATGAGCAGTTCTTC.

V gene TRBV7-9 combines with J gene TRBJ1-4; no firm D call. V lost 5 bases and J lost 2, with 15 bases in between. This CDR3 spans 16 amino acids. Germline V gene lookup returns CDR1 SEHNR and CDR2 FQNEAQ (reference sequence). The CDR3 protein is CASSRAFDPTNEKLFF. In nucleotides, the CDR3 is TGTGCCAGCAGCCGGGCTTTTGACCCGACTAATGAAAAACTGTTTTTT. The whole variable domain, remainder taken from reference TRBV7-9 and TRBJ1-4, is DTGVSQNPRHKITKRGQNVTFRCDPISEHNRLYWYRQTLGQGPEFLTYFQNEAQLEKSRLLSDRFSAERPKGSFSTLEIQRTEQGDSAMYLCASSRAFDPTNEKLFFGSGTQLSVL.

This clonotype was picked up a small number of times. The V and J genes are TRBV3-1 and TRBJ1-1, with 8 bases identical to TRBD1. The ends lost 4 bases at V and 5 bases at J; junction bases unmatched: 6. CDR1 is LGHDT and CDR2 is YNNKEL in the germline V gene (reference sequence). The CDR3 has 14 amino acids. This chain's CDR3 is CASSLRDRRTEAFF. CDR3 coding DNA: TGTGCCAGCAGCCTCCGGGACAGGAGAACTGAAGCTTTCTTT.

This clonotype was recorded a few times. The chain couples TRBV9 to TRBJ2-1; D assignment may be TRBD1 or TRBD2 (5 bases each). CDR1 SGDLS and CDR2 YYNGEE come from the germline V gene. Trimming removed 3 bases from V and 8 bases from J, with 15 bases in between. This CDR3 spans 14 amino acids. The CDR3 DNA is TGTGCCAGCAGCGCCCTGGACTGGGGCGATGAGCAGTTCTTC. This gives the protein CASSALDWGDEQFF.

This clonotype showed up just a few times. The rearrangement uses TRBV5-1 and TRBJ2-5; D is possibly TRBD2 (5 bases). The germline V gene has CDR1 SGHRS and CDR2 YFSETQ. With 2 bases removed from V and 1 base from J, the gap between germline ends came to 12 bases. The CDR3 is 15 amino acids. The CDR3 sequence: CASSFSNGVQETQYF. CDR3 coding DNA: TGCGCCAGCAGCTTTTCAAACGGGGTCCAAGAGACCCAGTACTTC. Using reference TRBV5-1 and TRBJ2-5 for the parts outside the CDR3, the full variable domain is KAGVTQTPRYLIKTRGQQVTLSCSPISGHRSVSWYQQTPGQGLQFLFEYFSETQRNKGNFPGRFSGRQFSNSRSEMNVSTLELGDSALYLCASSFSNGVQETQYFGPGTRLLVL.

This chain connects TRBV11-1 to TRBJ2-3; TRBD2 matches at 15 bases. Germline V gives CDR1 SGHAT, CDR2 FQDESV (reference sequence). With V trimmed by 5 bases and J by 1 base, 7 bases remained unmatched. The CDR3 is made up of 18 amino acids. The CDR3 DNA reads TGTGCCAGCAGCCTCAGGACTAGCGGGGGGGCGCGCACAGATACGCAGTATTTT. Its translation: CASSLRTSGGARTDTQYF.

Many counts were recorded for this clonotype. The genes are TRBV4-1 and TRBJ2-1, with TRBD1 matching 7 bases. The CDR3 length is 15 residues. Germline assignment: CDR1 MGHRA and CDR2 YSYEKL. V shed 3 bases and J 6 bases; nucleotides not matched to a gene: 8. CDR3 DNA: TGCGCCAGCAGCCAGCCCCGGGACAGTCTCAATGAGCAGTTCTTC. This translates into CASSQPRDSLNEQFF.

The V gene is TRBV7-9, the J gene TRBJ2-3; 8 bases match TRBD2. The germline V gene has CDR1 SEHNR and CDR2 FQNEAQ (reference sequence). The ends lost 5 bases at V and 5 bases at J; junction bases unmatched: 12. The CDR3 has 16 amino acids. The CDR3 loop is CASSPGTGGHRDTQYF. CDR3 in DNA: TGTGCCAGCAGCCCGGGGACGGGGGGGCACAGAGATACGCAGTATTTT.

The chain uses TRBV4-3 and TRBJ2-5; 9 nucleotides align to TRBD1. The junction had 18 bases not matched to a gene; V was cut back by 1 base and J by 6 bases. This CDR3 is 19 amino acids long. Germline CDR1 reads LGHNA; CDR2 reads YSLEER. In DNA form, the CDR3 reads TGCGCCAGCAGCCAAGTGGGACCCCAGGGGACAGGGATTGTACAGACCCAGTACTTC. Its protein is CASSQVGPQGTGIVQTQYF.

J is TRBJ1-2 and V is TRBV12-3 or TRBV12-4; the D is unclear. V lost 2 bases and J lost 4, with 11 bases in between. This CDR3 is 14 amino acids long. The CDR3 region is CASSLRQPIYGYTF. DNA of the CDR3: TGTGCCAGCAGTTTAAGGCAACCTATCTATGGCTACACCTTC.

The rearrangement uses TRBV4-3 and TRBJ2-7, with D possibly TRBD1 on 6 matching bases. Germline assignment: CDR1 LGHNA and CDR2 YSLEER. The CDR3 has 16 amino acids. The V end lost 0 bases, the J end lost 4 bases, and 16 bases lay between the germline ends. CDR3 coding DNA: TGCGCCAGCAGCCAAGAAGAGGGGGTTCCCCCATACGAGCAGTACGTC. Its protein product is CASSQEEGVPPYEQYV.

This clonotype was counted only a few times. The V and J genes are TRBV20-1 and TRBJ1-2, with no clear D. The V end lost 6 bases, the J end lost 5 bases, and 16 bases lay between the germline ends. The CDR3 totals 13 residues. Germline CDR1 is DFQATT and CDR2 is SNEGSKA (reference sequence). The CDR3 nucleotides read TGCAGTGCCTATGGTGGATTGGAGTATGGCTACACCTTC. This encodes CSAYGGLEYGYTF.

The V call is TRBV7-9, the J call TRBJ2-3, with TRBD2 identical over 8 bases. The CDR3 totals 15 residues. The germline V gene has CDR1 SEHNR and CDR2 FQNEAQ (reference sequence). Trimming cost V 4 bases and J 0 bases; bases outside gene matches: 3. CDR3 in DNA: TGTGCCAGCAGCTCCACGGGGGGGAGCACAGATACGCAGTATTTT. It codes for CASSSTGGSTDTQYF.

This clonotype was picked up one time. This chain connects TRBV2 to TRBJ2-2, with D hard to call. The CDR3 totals 13 residues. Germline V gives CDR1 SNHLY, CDR2 FYNNEI. Trimming removed 9 bases from V and 5 bases from J, with 13 bases in between. The CDR3 coding sequence is TGTGCCAGTCGACGACGGGCGACCGGGGAGCTGTTTTTT. Its protein product is CASRRRATGELFF.

The rearrangement joins TRBV12-3 or TRBV12-4 to TRBJ2-5; 8 positions agree with TRBD2. V shed 4 bases, J shed 3 bases, and the junction held 4 bases outside the gene matches. The CDR3 runs to 14 residues. The CDR3 nucleotides are TGTGCCAGCAGTTCTTTTAGCGGGGAAGAGACCCAGTACTTC. This codes for CASSSFSGEETQYF.

In its sample, this clonotype was seen once. The CDR3 reads CASSWTYTGELFF. CDR3 nucleotide sequence: TGTGCCAGCAGCTGGACCTACACCGGGGAGCTGTTTTTT. The genes are TRBV7-2 and TRBJ2-2; no clear D. The length of the CDR3 is 13 residues. Looked up from germline, CDR1 is SGHTA and CDR2 is FQGNSA. The V and J ends lost 4 bases and 3 bases respectively, with 6 bases between them.

A few counts support this clonotype. The chain has TRBV15 and TRBJ2-1; D is uncertain. Germline V CDR1 and CDR2: LNHNV, YYDKDF (reference sequence). The CDR3 consists of 16 residues. Trimming left V 0 bases short and J 5 bases short, with 14 bases between. The CDR3 coding sequence is TGTGCCACCAGCAGAGATCTTTGGGGATCTGACAATGAGCAGTTCTTC. The encoded protein is CATSRDLWGSDNEQFF. Variable domain in full (rest from reference TRBV15 and TRBJ2-1): DAMVIQNPRYQVTQFGKPVTLSCSQTLNHNVMYWYQQKSSQAPKLLFHYYDKDFNNEADTPDNFQSRRPNTSFCFLDIRSPGLGDTAMYLCATSRDLWGSDNEQFFGPGTRLTVL.